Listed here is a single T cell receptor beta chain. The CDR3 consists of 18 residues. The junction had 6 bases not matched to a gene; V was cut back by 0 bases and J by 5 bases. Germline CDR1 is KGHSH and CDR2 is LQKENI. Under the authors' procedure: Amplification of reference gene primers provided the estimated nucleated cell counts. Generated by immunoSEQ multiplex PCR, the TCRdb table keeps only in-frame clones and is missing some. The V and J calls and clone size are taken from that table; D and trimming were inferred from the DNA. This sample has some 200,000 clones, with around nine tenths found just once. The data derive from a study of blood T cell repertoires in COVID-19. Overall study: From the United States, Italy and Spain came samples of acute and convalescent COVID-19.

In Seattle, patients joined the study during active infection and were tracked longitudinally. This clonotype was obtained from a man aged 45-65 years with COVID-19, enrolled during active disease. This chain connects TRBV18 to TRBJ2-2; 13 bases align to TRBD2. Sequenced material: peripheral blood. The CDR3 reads CASSPPGLAGLGTGELFF. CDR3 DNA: TGTGCCAGCTCACCACCGGGACTAGCGGGACTAGGGACCGGGGAGCTGTTTTTT.